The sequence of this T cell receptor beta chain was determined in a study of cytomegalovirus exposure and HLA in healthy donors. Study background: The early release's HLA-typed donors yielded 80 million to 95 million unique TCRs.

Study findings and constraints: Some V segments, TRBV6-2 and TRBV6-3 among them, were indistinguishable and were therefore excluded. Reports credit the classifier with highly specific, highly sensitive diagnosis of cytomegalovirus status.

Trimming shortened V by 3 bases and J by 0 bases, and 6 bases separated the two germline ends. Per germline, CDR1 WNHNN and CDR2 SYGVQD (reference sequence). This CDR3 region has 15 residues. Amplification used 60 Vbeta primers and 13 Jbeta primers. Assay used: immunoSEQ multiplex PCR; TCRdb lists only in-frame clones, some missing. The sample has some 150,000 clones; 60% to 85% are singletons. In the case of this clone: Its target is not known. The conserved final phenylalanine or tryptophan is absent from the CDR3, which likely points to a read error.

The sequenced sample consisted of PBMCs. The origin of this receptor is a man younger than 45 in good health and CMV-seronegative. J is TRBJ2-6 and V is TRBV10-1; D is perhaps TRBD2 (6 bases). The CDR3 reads CASSDGSSGANVLTL. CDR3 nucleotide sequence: TGCGCCAGCAGTGACGGGAGCTCTGGGGCCAACGTCCTGACTCTC.